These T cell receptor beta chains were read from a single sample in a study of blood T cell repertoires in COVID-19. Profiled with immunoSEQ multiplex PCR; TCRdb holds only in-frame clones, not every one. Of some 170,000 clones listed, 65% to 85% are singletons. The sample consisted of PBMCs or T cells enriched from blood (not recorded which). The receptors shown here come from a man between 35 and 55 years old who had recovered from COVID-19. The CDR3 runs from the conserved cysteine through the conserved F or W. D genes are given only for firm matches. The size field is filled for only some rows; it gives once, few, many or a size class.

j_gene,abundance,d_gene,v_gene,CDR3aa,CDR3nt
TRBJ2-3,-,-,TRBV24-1,CATSDLPITDTQYF,TGTGCCACCAGTGATCTCCCTATCACAGATACGCAGTATTTT
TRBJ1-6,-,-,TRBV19,CASTEQVGLPLHF,TGTGCCAGTACCGAACAGGTTGGATTACCCCTCCACTTT
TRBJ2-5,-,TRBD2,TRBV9,CASSVGGTSRETQYF,TGTGCCAGCAGCGTCGGGGGGACCTCGAGGGAGACCCAGTACTTC
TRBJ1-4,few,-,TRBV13,CASSPSGGRAEKLFF,TGTGCCAGCAGCCCCTCGGGTGGGCGGGCCGAAAAACTGTTTTTT
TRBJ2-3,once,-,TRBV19,CASSIAGTDTQYF,TGTGCCAGTAGTATAGCGGGGACAGATACGCAGTATTTT
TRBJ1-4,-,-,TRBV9,CASSVQGRENEKLFF,TGTGCCAGCAGCGTGCAGGGCCGAGAAAATGAAAAACTGTTTTTT
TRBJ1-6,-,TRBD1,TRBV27,CASSLWTGNSPLHF,TGTGCCAGCAGTTTGTGGACAGGGAATTCACCCCTCCACTTT
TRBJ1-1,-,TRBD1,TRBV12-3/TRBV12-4,CASSGTANTEAFF,TGTGCCAGCAGTGGGACAGCGAACACTGAAGCTTTCTTT
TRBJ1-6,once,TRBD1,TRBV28,CASSTQGDRESPLHF,TGTGCCAGCAGTACACAAGGGGACAGGGAATCACCCCTCCACTTT
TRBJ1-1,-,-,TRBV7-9,CASSLRGGESTEAFF,TGTGCCAGCAGCTTGAGGGGGGGAGAGAGCACTGAAGCTTTCTTT
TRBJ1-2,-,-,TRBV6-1,CASSERGRTYGYTF,TGTGCCAGCAGTGAAAGGGGCAGGACGTATGGCTACACCTTC
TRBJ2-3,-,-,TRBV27,CASSLSSVRDTQYF,TGTGCCAGCAGTTTATCTAGCGTGCGTGATACGCAGTATTTT
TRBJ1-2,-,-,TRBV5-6,CASSLEQNYGYTF,TGTGCCAGCAGCTTAGAGCAAAACTATGGCTACACCTTC
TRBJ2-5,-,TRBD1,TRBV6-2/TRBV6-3,CASSAGTGAGETQYF,TGTGCCAGCAGTGCCGGGACAGGGGCTGGGGAGACCCAGTACTTC
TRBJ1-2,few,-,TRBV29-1,CSVDGGYGYTF,TGCAGCGTTGATGGAGGCTATGGCTACACCTTC
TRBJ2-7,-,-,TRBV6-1,CACAGDSYEQYF,TGTGCCTGCGCAGGGGATTCCTACGAGCAGTACTTC
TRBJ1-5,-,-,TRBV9,CASSTTGSNQPQHF,TGTGCCAGCAGCACGACAGGTAGCAATCAGCCCCAGCATTTT
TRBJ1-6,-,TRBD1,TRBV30,CAWGQGSNSPLHF,TGTGCCTGGGGACAGGGCTCGAATTCACCCCTCCACTTT
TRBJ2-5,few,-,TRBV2,CASSLFRGSGRVQETQYF,TGTGCCAGCAGTCTCTTTAGGGGGTCGGGGCGGGTCCAAGAGACCCAGTACTTC
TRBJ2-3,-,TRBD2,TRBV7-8,CASSPSLAGGPHTQYF,TGTGCCAGCAGCCCTTCCTTGGCGGGGGGGCCTCATACGCAGTATTTT
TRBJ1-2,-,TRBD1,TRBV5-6,CASQDRGSGYTF,TGTGCCAGCCAGGACAGGGGTAGTGGCTACACCTTC
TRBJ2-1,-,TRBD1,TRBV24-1,CATSGTGNEVKQFF,TGTGCCACCAGCGGGACAGGGAATGAGGTGAAGCAGTTCTTC
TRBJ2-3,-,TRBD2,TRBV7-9,CASSSSGGPQSDTQYF,TGTGCCAGCAGCTCAAGCGGGGGCCCTCAATCTGATACGCAGTATTTT
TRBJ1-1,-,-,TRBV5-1,CASSLGRMSRAFF,TGCGCCAGCAGCTTGGGGAGAATGTCGCGAGCTTTCTTT
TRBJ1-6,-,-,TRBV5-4,CASSQGRVGGPLHF,TGTGCCAGCAGCCAAGGCAGGGTGGGGGGGCCCCTCCACTTT
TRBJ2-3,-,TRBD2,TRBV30,CAWSGAGELPEGAQYF,TGTGCCTGGAGTGGAGCGGGGGAGCTCCCGGAGGGGGCGCAGTATTTT
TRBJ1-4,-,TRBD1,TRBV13,CASSSNTGAHEKLFF,TGTGCCAGCAGCTCAAATACAGGGGCCCATGAAAAACTGTTTTTT
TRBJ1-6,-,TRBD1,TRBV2,CASSPGQRGNSPLHF,TGTGCCAGCAGTCCGGGACAGAGAGGGAATTCACCCCTCCACTTT
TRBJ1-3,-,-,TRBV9,CASSHTTGGAGNTIYF,TGTGCCAGCAGCCACACGACCGGGGGGGCTGGAAACACCATATATTTT
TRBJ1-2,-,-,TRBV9,CASSVLGQPNYGYTF,TGTGCCAGCAGCGTCCTTGGGCAGCCTAACTATGGCTACACCTTC
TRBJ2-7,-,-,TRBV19,CASSRNSGATYEQYF,TGTGCCAGTAGCCGTAATTCAGGGGCGACCTACGAGCAGTACTTC
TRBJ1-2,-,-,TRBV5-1,CASSKGQNYGYTF,TGCGCCAGCAGCAAGGGACAAAACTATGGCTACACCTTC
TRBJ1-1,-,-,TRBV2,CASSKTTANTEAFF,TGTGCCAGCAGTAAAACGACAGCGAACACTGAAGCTTTCTTT
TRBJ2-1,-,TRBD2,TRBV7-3,CASSLRASGGHYNEQFF,TGTGCCAGCAGCTTAAGGGCCAGCGGGGGGCACTACAATGAGCAGTTCTTC
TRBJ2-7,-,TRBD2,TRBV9,CASSVGAAGGREQYF,TGTGCCAGCAGCGTAGGCGCGGCGGGGGGGCGGGAGCAGTACTTC
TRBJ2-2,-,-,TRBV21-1,CASSRGQGSRFTTNTGELFF,TGTGCCAGCAGCAGGGGACAGGGATCCCGTTTTACAACGAACACCGGGGAGCTGTTTTTT
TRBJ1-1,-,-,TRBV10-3,CAISGGRKSLNTEAFF,TGTGCCATCAGTGGGGGCCGAAAAAGTCTGAACACTGAAGCTTTCTTT
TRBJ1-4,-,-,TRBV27,CASSLYAEGEKLFF,TGTGCCAGCAGTTTATACGCTGAGGGTGAAAAACTGTTTTTT
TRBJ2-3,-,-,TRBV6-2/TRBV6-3,CASSYSIESTDTQYF,TGTGCCAGCAGTTACTCGATCGAGAGCACAGATACGCAGTATTTT
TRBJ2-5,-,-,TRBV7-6,CASSLLRRSETQYF,TGTGCCAGCAGCTTACTAAGGCGGAGTGAGACCCAGTACTTC
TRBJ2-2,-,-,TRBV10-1,CASLRGKAGELFF,TGCGCCAGCTTACGGGGTAAGGCCGGGGAGCTGTTTTTT
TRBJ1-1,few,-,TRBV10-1,CASSESGGFNTEAFF,TGCGCCAGCAGTGAGTCAGGAGGCTTTAACACTGAAGCTTTCTTT
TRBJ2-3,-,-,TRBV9,CASSVGGAGPDTQYF,TGTGCCAGCAGCGTAGGTGGGGCAGGTCCTGATACGCAGTATTTT
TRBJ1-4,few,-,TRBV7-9,CASSLLSGGRGGNEKLFF,TGTGCCAGCAGCTTACTGTCCGGGGGGCGCGGGGGTAATGAAAAACTGTTTTTT
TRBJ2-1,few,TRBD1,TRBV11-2,CASSPRQGQFF,TGTGCCAGCAGCCCCAGACAGGGGCAGTTCTTC
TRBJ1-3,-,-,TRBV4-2,CASSQDSSGHSSGNTIYF,TGTGCCAGCAGCCAAGATTCTTCTGGACATAGCTCTGGAAACACCATATATTTT